Listed below are T cell receptor beta chains from one sample, sequenced in a study of CD8 T cells in Susac syndrome. MiXCR was run by TCRdb on the immunoSEQ multiplex PCR reads, yielding one entry per CDR3 protein. The table has roughly 44,000 distinct CDR3 sequences, 90% to 95% seen once. Sequenced input: CD8+ T cells from PBMCs. These receptors were collected from a human donor in good health. Each CDR3 is given with its conserved first and last residue. Fields, in order: D gene, clone size, V gene, J gene, CDR3 DNA, CDR3 protein. The D gene is left open where the match is weak. Size tells how often a clone was seen (once, few, many) or the class of an expanded clone, and some rows leave it out.

d_gene: NA
abundance: NA
v_gene: TRBV2
j_gene: TRBJ2-3
CDR3nt: TGTGCCAGCATGGAAGGACAGAGGAGCACAGATACGCAGTATTTT
CDR3aa: CASMEGQRSTDTQYF

d_gene: NA
abundance: NA
v_gene: TRBV6-2/TRBV6-3
j_gene: TRBJ2-7
CDR3nt: TGTGCCGTCAGAGGAGGAGGCGAGCAGTACTTC
CDR3aa: CAVRGGGEQYF

d_gene: TRBD1
abundance: NA
v_gene: TRBV20-1
j_gene: TRBJ1-5
CDR3nt: TGCAGTGCTAGGGACAGGGCCGGGCAGCCCCAGCATTTT
CDR3aa: CSARDRAGQPQHF

d_gene: TRBD1
abundance: NA
v_gene: TRBV20-1
j_gene: TRBJ2-7
CDR3nt: TGCAGTGCTGAACAGGGGTGGGCATACGAGCAGTACTTC
CDR3aa: CSAEQGWAYEQYF

d_gene: NA
abundance: NA
v_gene: TRBV28
j_gene: TRBJ1-5
CDR3nt: TGTGCCAGCAGTCCCGGGGGCCGAGTTCTCCGAAATAGCAATCAGCCCCAGCATTTT
CDR3aa: CASSPGGRVLRNSNQPQHF

d_gene: NA
abundance: NA
v_gene: TRBV7-9
j_gene: TRBJ2-3
CDR3nt: TGTGCCAGCAGCTTAATGGTGGAGCAGTATTTT
CDR3aa: CASSLMVEQYF

d_gene: NA
abundance: NA
v_gene: TRBV19
j_gene: TRBJ2-3
CDR3nt: TGTGCCAGTAGCCCAGACGGGGGGCATACGCAGTATTTT
CDR3aa: CASSPDGGHTQYF

d_gene: TRBD2
abundance: NA
v_gene: TRBV5-1
j_gene: TRBJ2-7
CDR3nt: TGCGCCAGCAGCTTCACCGGGACTAGCCCCTACGAGCAGTACTTC
CDR3aa: CASSFTGTSPYEQYF

d_gene: TRBD2
abundance: NA
v_gene: TRBV28
j_gene: TRBJ2-1
CDR3nt: TGTGCCAGCAGCTGGGACTACTCCTACAATGAGCAGTTCTTC
CDR3aa: CASSWDYSYNEQFF

d_gene: NA
abundance: NA
v_gene: TRBV28
j_gene: TRBJ2-7
CDR3nt: TGTGCCAGCAGTTACCAGTGGGACGAGCAGTACTTC
CDR3aa: CASSYQWDEQYF

d_gene: TRBD2
abundance: NA
v_gene: TRBV7-9
j_gene: TRBJ2-7
CDR3nt: TGTGCCAGCAGATCTGGACTAGCACCATCTTACGAGCAGTACTTC
CDR3aa: CASRSGLAPSYEQYF

d_gene: NA
abundance: NA
v_gene: TRBV4-1
j_gene: TRBJ2-5
CDR3nt: TGCGCCAGCAGCCAAGTAGGGGTGGGGGAGACCCAGTACTTC
CDR3aa: CASSQVGVGETQYF

d_gene: TRBD1
abundance: NA
v_gene: TRBV19
j_gene: TRBJ2-3
CDR3nt: TGTGCCAGTAGTGCGACAGGGGGATCCGATACGCAGTATTTT
CDR3aa: CASSATGGSDTQYF

d_gene: NA
abundance: NA
v_gene: TRBV2
j_gene: TRBJ2-7
CDR3nt: TGTGCCAGCTATGGGCGGGCGGGCTTAACCTCCTACGAGCAGTACTTC
CDR3aa: CASYGRAGLTSYEQYF

d_gene: NA
abundance: few
v_gene: TRBV13
j_gene: TRBJ2-1
CDR3nt: TGTGCCAGCAGCTTAAGGACTGCCTACAATGAGCAGTTCTTC
CDR3aa: CASSLRTAYNEQFF

d_gene: NA
abundance: NA
v_gene: TRBV2
j_gene: TRBJ1-5
CDR3nt: TGTGCCAGCGGAGAGAGTGGGTTCGGCAATCAGCCCCAGCATTTT
CDR3aa: CASGESGFGNQPQHF

d_gene: NA
abundance: NA
v_gene: TRBV19
j_gene: TRBJ1-2
CDR3nt: TGTGCCAGTAGTATCGGCATTGCTAACTATGGCTACACCTTC
CDR3aa: CASSIGIANYGYTF